Listed below are T cell receptor beta chains from one sample, sequenced in a study of shared clonotypes between healthy human individuals. The repertoire was sequenced with immunoSEQ multiplex PCR; TCRdb's copy has only in-frame clones and lacks some. There are about 480,000 clones in the sample; approximately 79% occur only once, and approximately 12% lies in the top ten. The sequencing input was PBMCs. Receptor source: a woman in her forties in good health. Some clones in this sample may be carry-over from other donors' samples. Each CDR3 is given with its conserved first and last residue. D genes are given only for firm matches. Clone sizes are given selectively: once, few, many, or a class where the clone is expanded.

TRBV7-8	14	TRBJ1-1	TRBD1	once	TGTGCCAGCAGCTCCGACAGGGGATTCACTGAAGCTTTCTTT	CASSSDRGFTEAFF
TRBV2	12	TRBJ2-1	-	-	TGTGCCAGCCATACTTCTAACAATGAGCAGTTCTTC	CASHTSNNEQFF
TRBV21-1	12	TRBJ2-7	-	-	TGTGCCAGCAGCCAAGGACAGTACGAGCAGTACTTC	CASSQGQYEQYF
TRBV7-3	15	TRBJ2-2	-	-	TGTGCCAGCAGACTTAGCGACACGAACACCGGGGAGCTGTTTTTT	CASRLSDTNTGELFF
TRBV7-9	13	TRBJ1-1	-	-	TGTGCCAGCAGCTTAAATGGGAACACTGAAGCTTTCTTT	CASSLNGNTEAFF
TRBV7-3	15	TRBJ1-1	-	-	TGTGCCAGCAGCTTATACCCAGGGAGGAGCACTGAAGCTTTCTTT	CASSLYPGRSTEAFF
TRBV5-1	16	TRBJ2-7	TRBD2	-	TGCGCCAGCAGCCTGTACATCGTAGCGGGAGGTTACGAGCAGTACTTC	CASSLYIVAGGYEQYF
TRBV7-3	15	TRBJ2-1	-	once	TGTGCCAGCAGCTTATCAGGGAGCTCCTACAATGAGCAGTTCTTC	CASSLSGSSYNEQFF
TRBV6-1	13	TRBJ1-1	-	once	TGTGCCAGCAGCGCGTTACGGGACACTGAAGCTTTCTTT	CASSALRDTEAFF
TRBV7-3	16	TRBJ2-7	TRBD1	once	TGTGCCAGCAGCTTAGGCGGACAGGGCGAGGGCTACGAGCAGTACTTC	CASSLGGQGEGYEQYF
TRBV11-1	14	TRBJ2-5	-	-	TGTGCCAGCAGCTTAGGGCTGGGCGTCGGGACCCAGTACTTC	CASSLGLGVGTQYF
TRBV5-1	15	TRBJ2-1	TRBD2	-	TGCGCCAGCAGCTCCACAGCGGGAGCCTACAATGAGCAGTTCTTC	CASSSTAGAYNEQFF
TRBV5-1	15	TRBJ2-5	-	-	TGCGCCAGCAGCGCGACCATGGGGGGCTGGGAGACCCAGTACTTC	CASSATMGGWETQYF
TRBV7-2	12	TRBJ2-1	-	-	TGTGCCAGCAGCTTTACAGGGTATGAGCAGTTCTTC	CASSFTGYEQFF
TRBV19	14	TRBJ1-1	-	-	TGTGCCAGTAGCATACAGTATAGCGGCACTGAAGCTTTCTTT	CASSIQYSGTEAFF
TRBV5-1	14	TRBJ1-1	TRBD1	-	TGCGCCAGCAGCGGGACAGCAGAAAACACTGAAGCTTTCTTT	CASSGTAENTEAFF
TRBV30	15	TRBJ1-1	-	-	TGTGCCTGGAGTGTACTTCAGGGGATAAACACTGAAGCTTTCTTT	CAWSVLQGINTEAFF
TRBV6-1	14	TRBJ1-5	-	-	TGTGCCAGCAGTCGTACTGGAGACAATCAGCCCCAGCATTTT	CASSRTGDNQPQHF
TRBV19	16	TRBJ2-1	TRBD1	few	TGTGCCAGTAGTGACCACAGGGGTAGTAGGTACAATGAGCAGTTCTTC	CASSDHRGSRYNEQFF
TRBV15	15	TRBJ1-5	TRBD1	-	TGTGCCACCAGCAGCGACAGGGGATGGAATCAGCCCCAGCATTTT	CATSSDRGWNQPQHF
TRBV7-8	15	TRBJ2-1	TRBD2	-	TGTGCCAGCAGCACTCCTAGCGGGAGAGCCTTTGAGCAGTTCTTC	CASSTPSGRAFEQFF
TRBV27	16	TRBJ1-4	-	-	TGTGCCAGCAGTCGGACGGGGACACCAACTAATGAAAAACTGTTTTTT	CASSRTGTPTNEKLFF